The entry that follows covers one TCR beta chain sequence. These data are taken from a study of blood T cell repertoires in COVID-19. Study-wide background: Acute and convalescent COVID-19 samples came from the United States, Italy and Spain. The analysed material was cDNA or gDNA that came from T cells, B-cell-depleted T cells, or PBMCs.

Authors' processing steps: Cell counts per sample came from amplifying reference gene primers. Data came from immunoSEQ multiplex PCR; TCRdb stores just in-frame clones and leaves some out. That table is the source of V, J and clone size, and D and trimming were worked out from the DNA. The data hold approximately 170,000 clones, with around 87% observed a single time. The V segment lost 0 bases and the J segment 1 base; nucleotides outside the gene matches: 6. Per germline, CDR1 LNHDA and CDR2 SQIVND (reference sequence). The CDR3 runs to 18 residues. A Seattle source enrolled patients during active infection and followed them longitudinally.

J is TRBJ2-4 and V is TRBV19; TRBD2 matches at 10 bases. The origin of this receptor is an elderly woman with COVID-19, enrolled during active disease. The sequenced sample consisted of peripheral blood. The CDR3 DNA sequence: TGTGCCAGTAGTATAGAATTGACTAGCGGGTATGCCAAAAACATTCAGTACTTC. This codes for CASSIELTSGYAKNIQYF.